These T cell receptor beta chains were read from a single sample in a study of T-cell memory formation after mild COVID-19. TCRdb processed the 5' RACE reads anew with MiXCR; each CDR3 protein has one entry. This table has roughly 550,000 distinct CDR3 sequences, over 20% appearing once. Sequenced input: PBMCs or a T cell subset sorted from them (not recorded which). Receptor source: an adult woman who had mild COVID-19 (a few samples of this study predate the infection). Cell type and time point are not known. Both conserved end residues are part of each CDR3. A D gene is named only where the DNA matches it firmly. Where a row states a size, it is once, few, many or the class of an expanded clone; other rows omit it.

clone_size d_call j_call v_call cdr3_nt cdr3_aa
NA TRBD2 TRBJ2-3 TRBV12-3/TRBV12-4 TGTGCCAGCACCCTAGCGAGCGGGGGGGCGTTTGGCACAGATACGCAGTATTTT CASTLASGGAFGTDTQYF
many TRBD2 TRBJ2-1 TRBV11-3 TGTGCCAGCAGCTTAGCGGGGGGGGTCCACAATGAGCAGTTCTTC CASSLAGGVHNEQFF
few TRBD2 TRBJ2-5 TRBV24-1 TGTGCCACCAGTGGCGGGCTAGCGGGAAACCAAGAGACCCAGTACTTC CATSGGLAGNQETQYF
NA TRBD1 TRBJ2-6 TRBV19 TGTGCCAGTAGTTCCCGGGACAGGGCTTTCTCTGGGGCCAACGTCCTGACTTTC CASSSRDRAFSGANVLTF
NA TRBD2 TRBJ2-5 TRBV24-1 TGTGCCACCAGTGATTTTTGGCTAGCGGGGTCCCAAGAGACCCAGTACTTC CATSDFWLAGSQETQYF
NA NA TRBJ2-1 TRBV11-2 TGTGCCAGCAGCTCGAGACAAAGCTCCTACAATGAGCAGTTCTTC CASSSRQSSYNEQFF
NA TRBD1 TRBJ2-7 TRBV4-3 TGCGCCAGCAGCCCTGGGTGGGGACAGGGGTTCAACGAGCAGTACTTC CASSPGWGQGFNEQYF
NA NA TRBJ2-7 TRBV5-1 TGCGCCAGCAGCATCGGGGTGCACGAGCAGTACTTC CASSIGVHEQYF
NA NA TRBJ1-4 TRBV20-1 TGCAGTGCTAGCGTACAGCTTAATGAAAAACTGTTTTTT CSASVQLNEKLFF
few TRBD1 TRBJ1-2 TRBV7-9 TGTGCCAGCAGCTCTCCACAGGGGGCGAACTATGGCTACACCTTC CASSSPQGANYGYTF
NA NA TRBJ1-1 TRBV6-5 TGTGCCAGCAGTTCCCCGGGGCGCAGGGGAGGCACTGAAGCTTTCTTT CASSSPGRRGGTEAFF
NA NA TRBJ2-2 TRBV4-1 TGCGCCAGTCAAATCGGGAGAGCGGGTACCGGGGAGCTGTTTTTT CASQIGRAGTGELFF
NA NA TRBJ2-3 TRBV30 TGTGCCTGGAGTAGTGATCGGAGACTGAAGAATTTT CAWSSDRRLKNF